This entry lists 10 T cell receptor beta chains sequenced from one sample in a study of T cells in localized non-small cell lung cancer. Repertoires were generated with immunoSEQ multiplex PCR, while TCRdb's copy carries only in-frame clones and drops some. This table holds 4,000 to 5,500 clones, 30% to 35% found once. Source: lung tumor tissue, taken before any cancer treatment. These receptors all come from a male donor older than 55 with stage III lung adenocarcinoma.

Here the CDR3 DNA reads TGCAGCGTTAATAGCGGGTTAGGGAACGAGCAGTACTTC. Translated, it gives CSVNSGLGNEQYF. V and J are TRBV29-1 and TRBJ2-7; 7 bases are a match to TRBD2. The V and J ends lost 5 bases and 5 bases, in that order; junction bases with no gene match: 9. The CDR3 loop spans 13 amino acids. Germline assignment: CDR1 SQVTM and CDR2 ANQGSEA.

This clone was recorded a few times. This CDR3 reads CASSMGHSNYGYTF. CDR3 coding DNA: TGTGCCAGCAGCATGGGACATTCTAACTATGGCTACACCTTC. The V and J genes are TRBV11-3 and TRBJ1-2; D is possibly TRBD1 (6 bases). Trimming cost V 5 bases and J 0 bases, with 10 bases left between them. The CDR3 sequence is 14 residues long. Germline assignment: CDR1 SGHNT and CDR2 YENEEA. The entire variable domain, with the rest obtained from reference TRBV11-3 and TRBJ1-2, is as follows: EAGVVQSPRYKIIEKKQPVAFWCNPISGHNTLYWYLQNLGQGPELLIRYENEEAVDDSQLPKDRFSAERLKGVDSTLKIQPAELGDSAVYLCASSMGHSNYGYTFGSGTRLTVV.

This clone was seen only a few times. CDR3 protein: CASSFNAGYEDQPQHF. CDR3 in DNA: TGTGCCAGCAGTTTTAACGCGGGGTATGAGGATCAGCCCCAGCATTTT. The chain is built from TRBV28 and TRBJ1-5, with D hard to call. The CDR3 sequence is 16 residues long. Deletions cut 3 bases from V and 5 bases from J, with 17 bases between. Looked up from germline, CDR1 is MDHEN and CDR2 is SYDVKM.

This clone appeared a few times. CDR3 sequence: CASSLVGTGVDEQFF. CDR3 coding DNA: TGTGCCAGCAGCTTAGTAGGGACAGGGGTGGATGAGCAGTTCTTC. This rearrangement joins TRBV11-3 to TRBJ2-1; 10 nucleotides agree with TRBD1. The germline V gene has CDR1 SGHNT and CDR2 YENEEA. The CDR3 contains 15 residues. Trimming at V came to 1 base and at J to 8 bases, leaving 5 bases not matched to a gene.

This clone qualifies as medium-sized (0.01 to 0.1%). The chain links TRBV9 to TRBJ2-7, with 8 nucleotides matching TRBD1. The CDR3 has 14 residues. V lost 6 bases and J lost 7; bases outside the gene matches: 12. Germline V gene sequence: CDR1 SGDLS, CDR2 YYNGEE. The CDR3, as DNA: TGTGCCAGCAAAACCGACAGGGGATCGGGTGAGCAGTACTTC. It is translated as CASKTDRGSGEQYF. The full variable domain, in which reference TRBV9 and TRBJ2-7 provide the parts outside the CDR3, is DSGVTQTPKHLITATGQRVTLRCSPRSGDLSVYWYQQSLDQGLQFLIQYYNGEERAKGNILERFSAQQFPDLHSELNLSSLELGDSALYFCASKTDRGSGEQYFGPGTRLTVT.

The chain combines TRBV19 with TRBJ2-2, with 7 bases that match TRBD1. The CDR3 runs to 14 residues. J was trimmed by 0 bases and V by 10 bases; bases with no gene match: 5. Germline values: CDR1 LNHDA, CDR2 SQIVND (reference sequence). CDR3 loop: CATSGQANTGELFF. The CDR3 nucleotides read TGTGCCACCTCCGGACAGGCGAACACCGGGGAGCTGTTTTTT.

This clone was counted only a few times. The chain carries TRBV2 and TRBJ1-4, with 7 bases aligning to TRBD1. The CDR3 loop spans 15 amino acids. In germline, CDR1 is SNHLY, CDR2 FYNNEI. The J segment lost 4 bases and the V segment lost 3 bases, leaving 5 bases of the junction unmatched. CDR3 amino acids: CASSEGDRVNEKLFF. The CDR3 DNA reads TGTGCCAGCAGTGAGGGTGACAGGGTTAATGAAAAACTGTTTTTT.

The chain joins TRBV18 to TRBJ1-1; D gene ambiguous. Trimming removed 4 bases from V and 1 base from J, with 7 bases in between. CDR1 and CDR2 from the germline V gene are KGHSH and LQKENI. The CDR3 consists of 13 residues. CDR3 amino acids: CASSQGGNTEAFF. CDR3 DNA sequence: TGTGCCAGCTCACAAGGTGGGAACACTGAAGCTTTCTTT.

The chain links TRBV9 to TRBJ1-3; D is unclear. The CDR3 runs to 14 residues. Germline V gene lookup returns CDR1 SGDLS and CDR2 YYNGEE. The V end was cut by 5 bases, the J end by 0 bases, with 9 bases between. In DNA form, the CDR3 reads TGTGCCAGCAGTGAGTCCAGCTCTGGAAACACCATATATTTT. This translates into CASSESSSGNTIYF. Full variable domain (missing parts from reference TRBV9 and TRBJ1-3): DSGVTQTPKHLITATGQRVTLRCSPRSGDLSVYWYQQSLDQGLQFLIQYYNGEERAKGNILERFSAQQFPDLHSELNLSSLELGDSALYFCASSESSSGNTIYFGEGSWLTVV.

This sequence joins TRBV6-8 and TRBJ1-2, with no clear D. V was trimmed by 4 bases and J by 4 bases, leaving 10 bases between them. The CDR3 has 13 amino acids. Looked up from germline, CDR1 is MNHGY and CDR2 is SAAAGT. The CDR3 nucleotides are TGTGCCAGCAGTTCGGACGGGCCCTATGGCTACACCTTC. Translated, it gives CASSSDGPYGYTF.